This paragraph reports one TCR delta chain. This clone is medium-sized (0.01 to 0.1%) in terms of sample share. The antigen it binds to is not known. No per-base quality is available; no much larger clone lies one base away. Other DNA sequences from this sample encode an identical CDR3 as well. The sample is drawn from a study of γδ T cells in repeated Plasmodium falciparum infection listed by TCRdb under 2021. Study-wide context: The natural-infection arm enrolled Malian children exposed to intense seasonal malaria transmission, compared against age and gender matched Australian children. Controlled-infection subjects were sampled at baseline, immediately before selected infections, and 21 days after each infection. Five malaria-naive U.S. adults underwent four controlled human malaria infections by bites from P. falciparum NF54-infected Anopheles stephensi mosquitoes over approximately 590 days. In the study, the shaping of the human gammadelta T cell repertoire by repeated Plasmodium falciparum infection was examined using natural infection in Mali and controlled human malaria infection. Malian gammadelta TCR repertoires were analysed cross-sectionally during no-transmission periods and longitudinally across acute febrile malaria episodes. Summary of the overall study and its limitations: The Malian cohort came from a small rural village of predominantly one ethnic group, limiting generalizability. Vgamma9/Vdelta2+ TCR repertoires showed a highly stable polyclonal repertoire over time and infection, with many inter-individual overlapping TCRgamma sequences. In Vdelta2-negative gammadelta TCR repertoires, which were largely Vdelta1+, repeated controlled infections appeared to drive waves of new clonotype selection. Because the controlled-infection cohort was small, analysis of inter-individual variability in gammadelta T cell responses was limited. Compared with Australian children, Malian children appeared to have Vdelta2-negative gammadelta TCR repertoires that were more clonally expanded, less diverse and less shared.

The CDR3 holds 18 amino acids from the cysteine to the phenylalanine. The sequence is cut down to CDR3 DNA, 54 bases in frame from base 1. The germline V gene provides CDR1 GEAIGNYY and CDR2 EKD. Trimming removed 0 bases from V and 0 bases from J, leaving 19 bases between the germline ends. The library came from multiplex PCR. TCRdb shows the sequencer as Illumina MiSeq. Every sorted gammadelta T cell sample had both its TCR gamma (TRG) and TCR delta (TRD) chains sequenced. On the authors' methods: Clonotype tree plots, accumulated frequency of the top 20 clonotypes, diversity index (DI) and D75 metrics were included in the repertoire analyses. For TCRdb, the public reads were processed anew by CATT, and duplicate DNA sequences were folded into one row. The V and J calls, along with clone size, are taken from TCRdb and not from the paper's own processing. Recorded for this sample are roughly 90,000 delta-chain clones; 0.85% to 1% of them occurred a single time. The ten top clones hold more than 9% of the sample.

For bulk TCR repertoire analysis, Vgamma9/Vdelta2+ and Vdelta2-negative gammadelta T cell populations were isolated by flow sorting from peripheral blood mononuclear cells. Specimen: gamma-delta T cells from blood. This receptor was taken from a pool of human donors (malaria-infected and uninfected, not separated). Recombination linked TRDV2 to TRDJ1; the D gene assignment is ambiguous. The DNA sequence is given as TGTGCCTGTGACACCGGTCGAATCGGGGTGGGAGACACCGATAAACTCATCTTT. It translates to CACDTGRIGVGDTDKLIF.